One sample yielded the 28 T cell receptor beta chains listed below, sequenced in a study of blood T cells in healthy people across ages (dated by TCRdb to between 2014 and 2016). To prepare the library, 5' RACE was applied. Sequencer: Illumina HiSeq 2500. A second PCR of about 7 to 12 cycles was run with a J-beta primer mix and a sample-barcoded 5' primer. TCRdb took the public reads, trimmed them with fastp at Q25, ran MiXCR for clone calling and kept in-frame beta chains. When rows share a CDR3 protein, they turn into one entry using the most common DNA and genes. The sample data list around 850,000 distinct CDR3 sequences, and roughly 34% of these were observed just once. The ten most abundant clones make up 10% to 15% of the sample. Sequenced input: blood. The receptor source for this set is a man younger than 35 in good health.

The chain recombines TRBV7-2 with TRBJ2-5; no clear D. From germline, CDR1 is SGHTA and CDR2 FQGNSA. The CDR3 is made up of 17 amino acids. Trimming stripped 1 base from V and 11 bases from J, with 26 bases between. In DNA, the CDR3 is TGTGCCAGCAGCTTAGAGGCGCGGCTAAGCTCCTACAATGGGCAGTACTTC. Its protein product is CASSLEARLSSYNGQYF.

The chain has TRBV7-9 and TRBJ2-3, with TRBD1 matching 9 bases. Trimming removed 4 bases from V and 2 bases from J; junction bases left unmatched: 7. The CDR3 is 16 residues long. CDR1 is SEHNR, CDR2 FQNEAQ, per germline (reference sequence). CDR3 in amino acids: CASSSGQGRITDTQYF. CDR3 bases: TGTGCCAGCAGCTCAGGACAGGGGAGAATCACAGATACGCAGTATTTT.

This clonotype has only a few counts. The chain joins TRBV7-2 to TRBJ2-3; unclear D gene. The germline CDR1 and CDR2 sequences are SGHTA and FQGNSA. Between the trimmed V and J ends, which lost 2 bases and 4 bases, there was a span of 7 bases. The length of the CDR3 is 13 residues. The CDR3: CASSLFYSDTQYF. The CDR3 nucleotides read TGTGCCAGCAGCTTATTTTATTCAGATACGCAGTATTTT.

The V and J genes are TRBV20-1 and TRBJ1-1; TRBD1 is a possible D gene (6 bases). CDR1 and CDR2 from the germline V gene are DFQATT and SNEGSKA (reference sequence). Deletions cut 3 bases from V and 3 bases from J, with 11 bases between. The CDR3 is 13 amino acids. CDR3 in amino acids: CSASWGADTEAFF. In DNA, the CDR3 is TGCAGTGCTAGTTGGGGGGCGGACACTGAAGCTTTCTTT.

This clonotype was seen a few times. This rearrangement joins TRBV25-1 to TRBJ2-3, with TRBD1 matching 7 bases. The CDR3 loop spans 13 amino acids. The V gene end was trimmed by 0 bases and the J gene end by 10 bases; junction bases not matched to a gene: 4. The germline gives CDR1 MGHDK, CDR2 SYGVNS. CDR3 in amino acids: CASSEYIGGAQYF. Written as DNA, the CDR3 is TGTGCCAGCAGTGAATATATAGGGGGCGCGCAGTATTTT.

This rearrangement joins TRBV13 to TRBJ2-7; D not certain. The CDR3 totals 13 residues. Trimming shortened V by 5 bases and J by 3 bases, and 11 bases separated the two germline ends. CDR1 is PRHDT, CDR2 FYEKMQ, per germline (reference sequence). For the CDR3, the DNA is TGTGCCAGCAGCCCTCATGGGGACTACGAGCAGTACTTC. Residues: CASSPHGDYEQYF.

This clonotype has more than one count but fewer than ten. V usage is TRBV7-3 and J usage is TRBJ2-2, with TRBD2 matching over 11 bases. Trimming cost V 0 bases and J 6 bases; bases outside gene matches: 0. CDR3 length equals 15 residues. Germline V gene data show CDR1 as SGHTA and CDR2 as FQGTGA. CDR3 coding DNA: TGTGCCAGCAGCTTAACGACTAGCGGGGCCGGGGAGCTGTTTTTT. This codes for CASSLTTSGAGELFF.

The chain links TRBV6-5 to TRBJ1-4; D is undetermined. Trimming took 4 bases from V and 7 from J, leaving 16 bases between them. The CDR3 runs 15 residues. Germline-derived CDR1 and CDR2 are MNHEY and SVGAGI. The CDR3 loop is CASSSTTPRGEKLFF. In DNA form, the CDR3 reads TGTGCCAGCAGTTCCACGACCCCGAGAGGTGAAAAACTGTTTTTT.

This clonotype was detected many times. The V call is TRBV9, the J call TRBJ2-1; 10 bases align to TRBD2. Germline CDR1 and CDR2: SGDLS and YYNGEE. The junction had 3 bases not matched to a gene; V was cut back by 0 bases and J by 6 bases. The CDR3 totals 15 residues. CDR3 region: CASSVELAGPNEQFF. CDR3 in DNA: TGTGCCAGCAGCGTAGAACTAGCGGGGCCCAATGAGCAGTTCTTC. The variable domain in full, completed from reference TRBV9 and TRBJ2-1, reads DSGVTQTPKHLITATGQRVTLRCSPRSGDLSVYWYQQSLDQGLQFLIQYYNGEERAKGNILERFSAQQFPDLHSELNLSSLELGDSALYFCASSVELAGPNEQFFGPGTRLTVL.

The chain carries TRBV7-3 and TRBJ2-1; 8 positions match TRBD2. V shed 0 bases and J 2 bases; nucleotides not matched to a gene: 3. Germline assignment: CDR1 SGHTA and CDR2 FQGTGA. The CDR3 spans 16 residues. The CDR3 spells CASSLTKRGTYNEQFF. DNA of the CDR3: TGTGCCAGCAGCTTAACTAAGCGGGGGACCTACAATGAGCAGTTCTTC.

The chain links TRBV2 to TRBJ2-3; D may correspond to TRBD1 or TRBD2 (5 bases each). V was trimmed by 0 bases and J by 2 bases, leaving 9 bases between them. Germline V gene sequence: CDR1 SNHLY, CDR2 FYNNEI. CDR3 length: 15 residues. The CDR3: CASSEAEGSTDTQYF. CDR3 bases: TGTGCCAGCAGTGAAGCCGAGGGGTCCACAGATACGCAGTATTTT.

The chain is built from TRBV4-3 and TRBJ2-6; 7 bases line up with TRBD1. Unmatched junction bases numbered 7, after V lost 3 bases and J lost 5 bases. The CDR3 has 16 amino acids. Germline V gene data show CDR1 as LGHNA and CDR2 as YSLEER. The CDR3 reads CASSQDGTARANVLTF. In DNA form, the CDR3 reads TGCGCCAGCAGCCAGGATGGGACAGCCCGGGCCAACGTCCTGACTTTC.

This chain uses TRBV20-1 with TRBJ1-1; D unclear. This CDR3 contains 14 residues. Germline lookup yields CDR1 DFQATT and CDR2 SNEGSKA (reference sequence). The CDR3 DNA reads TGCAGAGGACTCCCCGGGAGTCGGAACACTGAAGCTTTCTTT. Amino acids: CRGLPGSRNTEAFF.

This clonotype was observed many times. The V gene is TRBV20-1, the J gene TRBJ2-7; D could derive from TRBD1 or TRBD2 (5 bases each). Germline-derived CDR1 and CDR2 are DFQATT and SNEGSKA (reference sequence). Trimming cost V 3 bases and J 2 bases, with 14 bases left between them. This CDR3 has 14 amino acids. The CDR3 here is CSARPYRGAYEQYF. As DNA, the CDR3 is TGCAGTGCTAGGCCCTATCGGGGCGCCTACGAGCAGTACTTC.

J is TRBJ1-2 and V is TRBV7-6; 11 bases agree with TRBD1. The CDR3 consists of 14 residues. V lost 3 bases to trimming and J lost 7 bases; unmatched junction nucleotides: 4. Germline CDR1 and CDR2: SGHVS and FNYEAQ. The CDR3 sequence: CASSLGQGVRGYTF. DNA of the CDR3: TGTGCCAGCAGCTTGGGACAGGGGGTTCGTGGCTACACCTTC.

The V gene is TRBV4-3, the J gene TRBJ2-2; D might be TRBD1 (6 bases). The CDR3 runs to 15 residues. V shed 4 bases and J shed 7 bases, with 16 bases lying between them. Germline values: CDR1 LGHNA, CDR2 YSLEER. The CDR3 DNA reads TGCGCCAGCAGCCGTACGAACAGGGCGGACGGGGAGCTGTTTTTT. Its translation is CASSRTNRADGELFF.

The J gene is TRBJ2-3, the V gene TRBV7-2; the D gene is possibly TRBD2 (6 bases). Trimming shortened V by 2 bases and J by 1 base, and 13 bases separated the two germline ends. This CDR3 comprises 16 residues. CDR1 is SGHTA and CDR2 is FQGNSA in the germline V gene. In DNA form, the CDR3 reads TGTGCCAGCAGCTTAAGCGGGTTAGGGGGCACAGATACGCAGTATTTT. It codes for CASSLSGLGGTDTQYF.

For this clonotype: One junction end does not reproduce the germline sequence, and a read error may be involved. The rearrangement joins TRBV5-1 to TRBJ2-7, with TRBD1 identical over 7 bases. The CDR3 spans 14 residues. The germline V gene encodes CDR1 SGHRS and CDR2 YFSETQ. CDR3 bases: TGCGCCAACAGCTCAGGGACAGTCTCCTACGAGCAGTACTTC. Translation: CANSSGTVSYEQYF.

The J gene is TRBJ2-5, the V gene TRBV5-5; D might be TRBD2 (7 bases). V shed 3 bases and J shed 11 bases, with 14 bases lying between them. The CDR3 contains 12 residues. From germline, CDR1 is SGHKS and CDR2 YYEKEE (reference sequence). The CDR3 DNA is TGTGCCAGCAGCTGGGGGGGCAATGAGCAGTACTTC. Residues: CASSWGGNEQYF.

The gene calls are TRBV7-6 and TRBJ2-1; D is undetermined. V lost 3 bases to trimming and J lost 0 bases, with 12 bases between them. CDR1 SGHVS and CDR2 FNYEAQ come from the germline V gene. This CDR3 has 16 amino acids. The CDR3 here is CASSLTPESSYNEQFF. DNA for the CDR3: TGTGCCAGCAGCTTGACCCCAGAGAGCTCCTACAATGAGCAGTTCTTC.

This clonotype was counted between two and nine times. The genes are TRBV6-2 or TRBV6-3 and TRBJ2-3; D not certain. Germline V lookup: CDR1 MNHEY, CDR2 SVGEGT. Trimming left V 6 bases short and J 0 bases short, with 10 bases between. The CDR3 covers 14 residues. CDR3 bases: TGTGCCAGCAGAGACCTCCTTAGCACAGATACGCAGTATTTT. Its protein is CASRDLLSTDTQYF.

At least ten counts were recorded for this clonotype. The rearrangement links TRBV6-5 to TRBJ1-1; D is possibly TRBD1 (6 bases). Trimming shortened V by 0 bases and J by 5 bases, and 10 bases separated the two germline ends. Germline loops: CDR1 MNHEY, CDR2 SVGAGI. The CDR3 has 14 residues. DNA of the CDR3: TGTGCCAGCAGTTACTCGACAGGAGTTACTGAAGCTTTCTTT. It yields the protein CASSYSTGVTEAFF.

In this sample, this clonotype turned up many times. The rearrangement links TRBV10-3 to TRBJ1-4; 7 bases agree with TRBD1. The germline gives CDR1 ENHRY, CDR2 SYGVKD. V shed 8 bases, J shed 6 bases, and the junction held 9 bases outside the gene matches. This CDR3 spans 14 amino acids. CDR3 sequence: CAIARQGGDEKLFF. The CDR3 DNA sequence: TGTGCCATCGCAAGACAGGGAGGGGATGAAAAACTGTTTTTT.

V is TRBV2 and J is TRBJ2-5; TRBD1 aligns across 9 bases. The germline V gene encodes CDR1 SNHLY and CDR2 FYNNEI. CDR3 length: 15 amino acids. Trimming at V came to 3 bases and at J to 5 bases, leaving 7 bases not matched to a gene. The CDR3 sequence is CASSDGRTGDETQYF. CDR3 in DNA: TGTGCCAGCAGTGACGGGAGGACAGGGGATGAGACCCAGTACTTC. The full variable domain, in which reference TRBV2 and TRBJ2-5 provide the parts outside the CDR3, is EPEVTQTPSHQVTQMGQEVILRCVPISNHLYFYWYRQILGQKVEFLVSFYNNEISEKSEIFDDQFSVERPDGSNFTLKIRSTKLEDSAMYFCASSDGRTGDETQYFGPGTRLLVL.

This clonotype occurred once. This CDR3 is missing its conserved last phenylalanine or tryptophan, likely due to a read error. The V and J genes are TRBV20-1 and TRBJ1-5; 9 bases align to TRBD1. The CDR3 totals 14 residues. Germline CDR1 reads DFQATT; CDR2 reads SNEGSKA (reference sequence). V gave up 3 bases and J gave up 9 bases; unmatched junction bases: 9. CDR3 residues: CSARATGGYLPQHL. Here the CDR3 DNA reads TGCAGTGCTAGGGCAACAGGGGGCTATCTGCCCCAGCATTTA.

This clonotype has only one observation. The chain joins TRBV20-1 to TRBJ2-5; 9 bases map to TRBD1. The V and J ends lost 4 bases and 11 bases, in that order; junction bases with no gene match: 14. This CDR3 is 14 amino acids long. Germline CDR1 reads DFQATT; CDR2 reads SNEGSKA (reference sequence). The CDR3 reads CSAIPGQGRVEQYF. The CDR3 coding sequence is TGCAGTGCTATACCGGGACAGGGTAGGGTTGAGCAGTACTTC.

The rearrangement uses TRBV20-1 and TRBJ2-2, with D unresolved. CDR1 and CDR2 (germline): DFQATT, SNEGSKA (reference sequence). Trimming took off 4 bases at V and 5 bases at J, with 8 bases between the two ends. The CDR3 sequence is 12 residues long. The chain's CDR3 is CSAKEQTGELFF. The CDR3 DNA reads TGCAGTGCTAAAGAACAAACCGGGGAGCTGTTTTTT.

This clonotype was found many times. The chain employs TRBV20-1 and TRBJ1-2; 8 nucleotides agree with TRBD1. This CDR3 comprises 14 residues. Germline lookup yields CDR1 DFQATT and CDR2 SNEGSKA (reference sequence). Trimming took 6 bases from V and 3 from J; bases not matched to a gene: 9. In DNA form, the CDR3 reads TGCAGTGCCCACGGACAGGGTACGGACTATGGCTACACCTTC. Its translation: CSAHGQGTDYGYTF.